Listed here are 28 T cell receptor beta chains from one sample, sequenced in a study of PD-L1 blockade in urothelial cancer. Time point of the sample: pretreatment peripheral blood. Produced via immunoSEQ multiplex PCR; TCRdb's table is partial and in-frame only. The data show about 50,000 clones, approximately 79% seen once. The specimen comprised PBMCs, sampled around atezolizumab (anti-PD-L1) treatment. The source is a man between 65 and 79 years old with urothelial cancer.

This chain connects TRBV30 to TRBJ2-3; TRBD2 matches 7 bases. Trimming removed 0 bases from V and 2 bases from J; junction bases left unmatched: 5. This CDR3 is 15 amino acids long. Germline CDR1 reads GTSNPN; CDR2 reads SVGIG (reference sequence). CDR3 bases: TGTGCCTGGAGTGTCTCTAGCGGATCCACAGATACGCAGTATTTT. Translation: CAWSVSSGSTDTQYF. Variable domain in full (rest from reference TRBV30 and TRBJ2-3): SQTIHQWPATLVQPVGSPLSLECTVEGTSNPNLYWYRQAAGRGLQLLFYSVGIGQISSEVPQNLSASRPQDRQFILSSKKLLLSDSGFYLCAWSVSSGSTDTQYFGPGTRLTVL.

V usage is TRBV28 and J usage is TRBJ2-1; D not certain. The V gene's germline CDR1 is MDHEN and CDR2 SYDVKM. The CDR3 totals 12 residues. With 2 bases removed from V and 9 bases from J, the gap between germline ends came to 8 bases. The CDR3 DNA sequence: TGTGCCAGCAGTTTAAACAAACCTGAGCAGTTCTTC. Translated, it gives CASSLNKPEQFF.

The chain couples TRBV6-5 to TRBJ2-7, with a tentative D call TRBD2 (5 bases). V was cut by 5 bases and J by 6 bases, with 17 bases left in between. The CDR3 contains 14 residues. Germline CDR1 reads MNHEY; CDR2 reads SVGAGI. The CDR3 DNA is TGTGCCAGCAGTCCCGGCTTCAGAGGGTTCGAGCAGTACTTC. Translating it yields CASSPGFRGFEQYF.

This clone was seen at least ten times. V and J are TRBV9 and TRBJ1-5, with TRBD1 as a possible D gene (5 bases). V gave up 5 bases and J gave up 1 base, with 19 bases separating them. The CDR3 runs to 17 residues. Germline CDR1 reads SGDLS; CDR2 reads YYNGEE. CDR3 nucleotide sequence: TGTGCCAGCAGTCAAGGACTAGGGGCCGGGAGCAATCAGCCCCAGCATTTT. It yields the protein CASSQGLGAGSNQPQHF.

The chain is built from TRBV6-1 and TRBJ1-2, with D hard to call. This CDR3 has 15 residues. CDR1 and CDR2 from the germline V gene are MNHNS and SASEGT. The ends were cut back, 3 bases at V and 0 bases at J, with 11 bases in the middle. The CDR3 sequence: CASSDLGRSNYGYTF. CDR3 in DNA: TGTGCCAGCAGTGATCTGGGCAGATCTAACTATGGCTACACCTTC.

The J gene is TRBJ2-6, the V gene TRBV19; D remains unclear. V lost 10 bases and J 1 base, leaving 14 bases between the germline ends. The CDR3 sequence is 15 residues long. Germline V gives CDR1 LNHDA, CDR2 SQIVND (reference sequence). CDR3 loop: CATSNFLSGANVLTF. CDR3 DNA: TGTGCCACCAGTAATTTCTTGTCTGGGGCCAACGTCCTGACTTTC.

The J gene is TRBJ1-5, the V gene TRBV15, with 7 bases matching TRBD1. Looked up from germline, CDR1 is LNHNV and CDR2 is YYDKDF (reference sequence). Germline trimming cut 0 bases from V and 3 bases from J; bases unmatched to any gene: 2. The CDR3 loop spans 15 amino acids. The chain's CDR3 is CATSREGTDNQPQHF. The CDR3 DNA is TGTGCCACCAGCAGAGAAGGGACAGACAATCAGCCCCAGCATTTT.

In its sample, this clone was seen a few times. The sample contains more than one DNA sequence encoding this CDR3. CDR3 sequence: CASSLGSGSYNEQFF. CDR3 sequence (DNA): TGCGCCAGCAGCTTGGGGTCCGGCTCCTACAATGAGCAGTTCTTC. This rearrangement joins TRBV5-1 to TRBJ2-1, with D unresolved. The V end lost 0 bases, the J end lost 0 bases, and 7 bases lay between the germline ends. The length of the CDR3 is 15 residues. Germline CDR1 reads SGHRS; CDR2 reads YFSETQ. The entire variable domain, with the rest obtained from reference TRBV5-1 and TRBJ2-1, is as follows: KAGVTQTPRYLIKTRGQQVTLSCSPISGHRSVSWYQQTPGQGLQFLFEYFSETQRNKGNFPGRFSGRQFSNSRSEMNVSTLELGDSALYLCASSLGSGSYNEQFFGPGTRLTVL.

In this sample, this clone turned up once. The chain joins TRBV6-5 to TRBJ2-3, with no clear D. Germline CDR1 reads MNHEY; CDR2 reads SVGAGI. The germline V and J ends were trimmed by 5 bases and 4 bases, with 10 bases remaining between them. The CDR3 consists of 13 residues. The CDR3 DNA reads as TGTGCCAGCAGTCTAGTGAACTCAGATACGCAGTATTTT. This encodes CASSLVNSDTQYF.

The DNA of the CDR3 is TGTGCCAGCATGAATCAAGGGGGCGCGGGGAACATTCAGTACTTC. Translating it yields CASMNQGGAGNIQYF. This chain joins TRBV2 and TRBJ2-4; D possibly corresponds to TRBD1 (7 bases). Per the germline V gene, CDR1 is SNHLY and CDR2 is FYNNEI. The CDR3 length is 15 residues. V shed 7 bases and J shed 7 bases, with 20 bases lying between them.

J is TRBJ2-7 and V is TRBV11-3; no reliable D call. Germline lookup yields CDR1 SGHNT and CDR2 YENEEA. Between the trimmed V and J ends, which lost 5 bases and 3 bases, there was a span of 11 bases. The CDR3 extends over 13 amino acids. This CDR3 reads CASSKNHGYEQYF. The DNA of the CDR3 is TGTGCCAGCAGCAAAAACCACGGCTACGAGCAGTACTTC.

The V call is TRBV9, the J call TRBJ2-1, with a weak D call TRBD2 (5 bases). V was cut by 4 bases and J by 0 bases, with 11 bases left in between. The germline gives CDR1 SGDLS, CDR2 YYNGEE. There are 15 residues in the CDR3. The CDR3 DNA reads as TGTGCCAGCAGCCCTCGGGATAGCTCCTACAATGAGCAGTTCTTC. Translated, it gives CASSPRDSSYNEQFF.

The gene calls are TRBV4-1 and TRBJ2-2; 14 positions agree with TRBD2. J lost 5 bases, V lost 9 bases, and 17 bases had no gene match. Germline V gene data show CDR1 as MGHRA and CDR2 as YSYEKL. CDR3 length: 19 amino acids. CDR3 bases: TGCGCCAGTTCTGAGGGGGACAGGGGACTAGCGGGAGCAACCGGGGAGCTGTTTTTT. Translated, it gives CASSEGDRGLAGATGELFF.

The rearrangement links TRBV11-2 to TRBJ2-5, with TRBD1 matching over 10 bases. Germline trimming cut 2 bases from V and 5 bases from J; bases unmatched to any gene: 11. Germline CDR1 SGHAT, CDR2 FQNNGV. The CDR3 consists of 17 residues. The CDR3 here is CASSLHTGTGVLETQYF. The CDR3 nucleotides read TGTGCCAGCAGCTTACATACCGGGACAGGGGTATTGGAGACCCAGTACTTC. The full variable domain, rest sourced from reference TRBV11-2 and TRBJ2-5, is EAGVAQSPRYKIIEKRQSVAFWCNPISGHATLYWYQQILGQGPKLLIQFQNNGVVDDSQLPKDRFSAERLKGVDSTLKIQPAKLEDSAVYLCASSLHTGTGVLETQYFGPGTRLLVL.

This chain connects TRBV7-9 to TRBJ2-1; tentative D call: TRBD2 (6 bases). Germline V CDR1 and CDR2: SEHNR, FQNEAQ (reference sequence). This CDR3 spans 18 amino acids. V was shortened by 2 bases and J by 0 bases, with 17 bases between the two germline ends. The CDR3: CASSLSVGAGSSYNEQFF. As DNA, the CDR3 is TGTGCCAGCAGCTTATCGGTAGGAGCGGGTAGCTCCTACAATGAGCAGTTCTTC.

The chain links TRBV5-1 to TRBJ2-3, with a weak D call TRBD2 (6 bases). Germline values: CDR1 SGHRS, CDR2 YFSETQ. The CDR3 has 15 residues. The ends were cut back, 0 bases at V and 3 bases at J, with 11 bases in the middle. CDR3 sequence reads: CASSLGGGITDTQYF. CDR3 bases: TGCGCCAGCAGCTTGGGAGGAGGGATTACAGATACGCAGTATTTT.

J is TRBJ1-2 and V is TRBV28, with unresolved D. Germline V CDR1 and CDR2: MDHEN, SYDVKM. V gave up 5 bases and J gave up 7 bases, with 17 bases separating them. The CDR3 extends over 14 amino acids. The CDR3 coding sequence is TGTGCCAGCAGTCAAGACATGAAAGCAAGTGGCTACACCTTC. Amino acid sequence: CASSQDMKASGYTF.

The rearrangement joins TRBV19 to TRBJ2-2; a possible D gene is TRBD2 (7 bases). V shed 7 bases and J shed 1 base, with 13 bases lying between them. The germline V gene encodes CDR1 LNHDA and CDR2 SQIVND (reference sequence). The CDR3 covers 15 residues. The CDR3 region is CASTRGGENTGELFF. For the CDR3, the DNA is TGTGCCAGTACCAGGGGAGGGGAGAACACCGGGGAGCTGTTTTTT.

The chain recombines TRBV30 with TRBJ2-1; D is perhaps TRBD2 (6 bases). The V and J ends lost 0 bases and 4 bases respectively, with 16 bases between them. The CDR3 is 16 amino acids. The germline CDR1 and CDR2 sequences are GTSNPN and SVGIG (reference sequence). In DNA form, the CDR3 reads TGTGCCTGGAGTGTGACGACTAGATCCCCATACAATGAGCAGTTCTTC. Amino acid sequence: CAWSVTTRSPYNEQFF. Full variable domain (remainder filled in from reference TRBV30 and TRBJ2-1): SQTIHQWPATLVQPVGSPLSLECTVEGTSNPNLYWYRQAAGRGLQLLFYSVGIGQISSEVPQNLSASRPQDRQFILSSKKLLLSDSGFYLCAWSVTTRSPYNEQFFGPGTRLTVL.

Turning to this clone: The same CDR3 also results from other DNA sequences found in this sample. This chain links TRBV19 with TRBJ2-7; the match to TRBD2 covers 15 bases. The junction had 6 bases not matched to a gene; V was cut back by 4 bases and J by 5 bases. This CDR3 spans 16 amino acids. Germline V gene lookup returns CDR1 LNHDA and CDR2 SQIVND (reference sequence). This chain's CDR3 is CASSRGTSGRIHEQYF. In DNA form, the CDR3 reads TGTGCCAGTAGTAGAGGGACTAGCGGGAGGATCCACGAGCAGTACTTC.

The rearrangement joins TRBV14 to TRBJ2-1; the D is unclear. Germline CDR1 reads SGHDN; CDR2 reads FVKESK. V was shortened by 4 bases and J by 0 bases, with 13 bases between the two germline ends. This CDR3 spans 16 amino acids. The DNA of the CDR3 is TGTGCCAGCAGCCGCATGGCGGTGAGCTCCTACAATGAGCAGTTCTTC. It is translated as CASSRMAVSSYNEQFF.

CDR3: CASSSDRAKFF. DNA for the CDR3: TGTGCCAGCAGTTCGGACAGGGCGAAGTTCTTC. This chain joins TRBV28 and TRBJ2-1, with TRBD1 identical over 8 bases. Germline V gene data show CDR1 as MDHEN and CDR2 as SYDVKM. With 4 bases clipped from V and 14 bases from J, the junction kept 4 bases outside the gene matches. This CDR3 comprises 11 residues.

CDR3: CASSLTTSSNNEQFF. DNA for the CDR3: TGTGCCAGCAGCTTAACGACTAGCTCAAACAATGAGCAGTTCTTC. The rearrangement links TRBV7-2 to TRBJ2-1, with TRBD2 identical over 7 bases. The CDR3 runs 15 residues. Trimming cost V 2 bases and J 5 bases; bases outside gene matches: 6. Per the germline V gene, CDR1 is SGHTA and CDR2 is FQGNSA.

DNA of the CDR3: TGCGCCAGCAGCTTAAGTGTGACAGCTGACGGCTACACCTTC. Translating gives CASSLSVTADGYTF. The rearrangement uses TRBV5-1 and TRBJ1-2, with D possibly matching TRBD1 (5 bases). Germline V gene sequence: CDR1 SGHRS, CDR2 YFSETQ. Trimming pared 2 bases from V and 8 bases from J, leaving 16 bases between. This CDR3 contains 14 residues.

The chain combines TRBV27 with TRBJ2-2; 14 nucleotides agree with TRBD2. Losses at the gene ends were 6 bases for V and 7 bases for J; bases not matched to a gene: 4. The V gene's germline CDR1 is MNHEY and CDR2 SMNVEV (reference sequence). This CDR3 is 15 amino acids long. DNA for the CDR3: TGTGCCAGCAGGGGACTAGCGGGAGTTAACGGGGAGCTGTTTTTT. Amino acid sequence: CASRGLAGVNGELFF.

The chain couples TRBV2 to TRBJ2-2; 11 positions agree with TRBD1. The germline V gene encodes CDR1 SNHLY and CDR2 FYNNEI. This CDR3 has 16 amino acids. V lost 6 bases and J lost 5; bases outside the gene matches: 8. CDR3 sequence (DNA): TGTGCCAGCAGCGCCGGGACAGGGGGGCGAACCGGGGAGCTGTTTTTT. As protein: CASSAGTGGRTGELFF.

This chain links TRBV19 with TRBJ1-5; 7 nucleotides agree with TRBD1. CDR3 length: 17 amino acids. Germline assignment: CDR1 LNHDA and CDR2 SQIVND (reference sequence). V shed 10 bases and J 6 bases; nucleotides not matched to a gene: 21. The CDR3, as DNA: TGTGCCACTACGATTGGAGTCACAGGACAGGTCGGTCAGCCCCAGCATTTT. Amino acids: CATTIGVTGQVGQPQHF.

The DNA for the CDR3 is TGCGCCAGCAGCCGATCCCCCCAAGACGGGGAGACCCAGTACTTC. It codes for CASSRSPQDGETQYF. The chain employs TRBV4-1 and TRBJ2-5; D gene unclear. Trimming stripped 4 bases from V and 5 bases from J, with 17 bases between. CDR1 and CDR2 (germline): MGHRA, YSYEKL. The length of the CDR3 is 15 residues.